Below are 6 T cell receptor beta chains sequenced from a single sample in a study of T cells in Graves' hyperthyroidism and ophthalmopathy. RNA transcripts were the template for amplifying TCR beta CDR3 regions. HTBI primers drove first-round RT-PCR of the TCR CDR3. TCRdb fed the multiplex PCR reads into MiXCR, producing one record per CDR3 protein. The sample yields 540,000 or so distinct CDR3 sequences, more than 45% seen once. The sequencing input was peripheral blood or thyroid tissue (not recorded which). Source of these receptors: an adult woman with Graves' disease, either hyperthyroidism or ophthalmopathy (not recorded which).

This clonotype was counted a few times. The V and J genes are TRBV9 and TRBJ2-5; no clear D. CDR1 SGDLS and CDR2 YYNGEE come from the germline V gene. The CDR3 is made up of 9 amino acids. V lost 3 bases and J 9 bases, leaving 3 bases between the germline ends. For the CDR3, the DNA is TGTGCCAGCAGCGGATCCCAGTACTTC. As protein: CASSGSQYF.

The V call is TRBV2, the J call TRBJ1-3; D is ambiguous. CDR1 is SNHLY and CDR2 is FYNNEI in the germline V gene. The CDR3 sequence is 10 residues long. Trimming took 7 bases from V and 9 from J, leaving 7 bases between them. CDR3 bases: TGTGCCAGCATGGACTCCACCATATATTTT. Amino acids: CASMDSTIYF.

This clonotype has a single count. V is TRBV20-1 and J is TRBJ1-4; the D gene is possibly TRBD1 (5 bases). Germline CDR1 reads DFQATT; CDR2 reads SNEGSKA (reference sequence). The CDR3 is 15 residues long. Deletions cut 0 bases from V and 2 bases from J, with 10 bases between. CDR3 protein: CSARDRGGTNEKLFF. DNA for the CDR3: TGCAGTGCTAGAGATCGGGGCGGGACTAATGAAAAACTGTTTTTT.

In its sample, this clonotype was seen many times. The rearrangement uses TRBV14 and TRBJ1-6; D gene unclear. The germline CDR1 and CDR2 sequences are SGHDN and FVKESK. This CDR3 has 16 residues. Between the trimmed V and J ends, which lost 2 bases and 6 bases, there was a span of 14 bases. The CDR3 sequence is CASSQSIRQINSPLHF. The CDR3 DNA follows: TGTGCCAGCAGCCAATCGATCCGGCAGATTAATTCACCCCTCCACTTT.

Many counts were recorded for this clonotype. In nucleotides, the CDR3 is TGTGCCAGCAGTGAAAAAGGAGCCGGGGATTCACCCCTCCACTTT. Protein sequence: CASSEKGAGDSPLHF. The rearrangement links TRBV6-1 to TRBJ1-6; unclear D gene. Trimming left V 2 bases short and J 8 bases short, with 13 bases between. Germline V gives CDR1 MNHNS, CDR2 SASEGT. The CDR3 runs to 15 residues.

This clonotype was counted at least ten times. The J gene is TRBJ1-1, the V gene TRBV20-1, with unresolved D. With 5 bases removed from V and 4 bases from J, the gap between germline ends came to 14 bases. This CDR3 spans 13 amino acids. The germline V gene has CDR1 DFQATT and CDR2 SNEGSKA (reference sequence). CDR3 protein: CSAQAPLVTEAFF. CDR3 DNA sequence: TGCAGTGCTCAGGCTCCCCTCGTCACTGAAGCTTTCTTT.